Following are 19 T cell receptor beta chains from one sample sequenced in a study of Graves' ophthalmopathy and Graves' hyperthyroidism. RNA transcripts were the template, and TCR beta CDR3 regions were amplified from them. RT-PCR in the first round used HTBI primers; a second-round multiplex PCR followed. TCRdb reanalysed the multiplex PCR reads using MiXCR and keeps one entry per CDR3 protein. The repertoire holds approximately 640,000 distinct CDR3 sequences, with approximately 39% as singletons. The sample taken for sequencing was peripheral blood. Source of these receptors: an adult man with Graves' ophthalmopathy.

This clonotype was found a few times. This sequence joins TRBV7-9 and TRBJ2-2; possibly TRBD2 for D (6 bases). Germline V gene lookup returns CDR1 SEHNR and CDR2 FQNEAQ (reference sequence). This CDR3 contains 17 residues. With 7 bases removed from V and 8 bases from J, the gap between germline ends came to 26 bases. The CDR3 region has the DNA TGTGCCAGCACCGCAACCGGGACTCATATACCCACGGGGGAGCTGTTTTTT. Protein product: CASTATGTHIPTGELFF.

The rearrangement links TRBV15 to TRBJ2-5; no reliable D call. CDR1 is LNHNV and CDR2 is YYDKDF in the germline V gene (reference sequence). This CDR3 comprises 13 residues. V gave up 3 bases and J gave up 5 bases, with 10 bases separating them. In DNA, the CDR3 is TGTGCCACCAGCAGCCGTGTAGGGGAGACCCAGTACTTC. Encoded protein: CATSSRVGETQYF.

This clonotype was detected only a few times. The J gene is TRBJ1-5, the V gene TRBV7-9; 7 bases fit TRBD1. CDR3 length: 15 residues. The germline V gene has CDR1 SEHNR and CDR2 FQNEAQ (reference sequence). Trimming cost V 5 bases and J 3 bases; bases outside gene matches: 7. CDR3 protein: CASSHPGQDNQPQHF. CDR3 nucleotide sequence: TGTGCCAGCAGCCATCCCGGACAGGACAATCAGCCCCAGCATTTT.

This clonotype has a handful of counts. This CDR3 reads CASSLVLDSGANVLTF. As DNA, the CDR3 is TGTGCCAGCAGTTTGGTCTTGGACTCTGGGGCCAACGTCCTGACTTTC. The chain carries TRBV25-1 and TRBJ2-6; D not certain. From germline, CDR1 is MGHDK and CDR2 SYGVNS. There are 16 residues in the CDR3. V lost 5 bases to trimming and J lost 0 bases, with 11 bases between them.

Concerning this clonotype itself: A read error may be the cause here, since a much bigger clone is one base away. CDR3 sequence: CAINESRPNRDRAYEQYF. The CDR3 region has the DNA TGTGCCATCAATGAGTCCCGCCCAAACCGGGACAGGGCCTACGAGCAGTACTTC. The J gene is TRBJ2-7, the V gene TRBV7-2, with 9 bases fitting TRBD1. The CDR3 consists of 18 residues. CDR1 SGHTA and CDR2 FQGNSA come from the germline V gene. V lost 10 bases to trimming and J lost 2 bases; unmatched junction nucleotides: 21.

A word on this clonotype: Just one base apart from a much larger clone, this may be a read error. The chain has TRBV20-1 and TRBJ1-5, with TRBD1 matching 7 bases. The CDR3 length is 15 residues. The germline CDR1 and CDR2 sequences are DFQATT and SNEGSKA (reference sequence). J lost 7 bases, V lost 4 bases, and 13 bases had no gene match. The CDR3: CSAMRGGPLGQPQHF. CDR3 DNA: TGCAGTGCTATGAGAGGGGGCCCATTAGGCCAGCCCCAGCATTTT.

The sample holds many counts of this clonotype. The rearrangement joins TRBV5-1 to TRBJ2-7; 9 positions agree with TRBD2. CDR3 length: 14 amino acids. V dropped 4 bases and J dropped 5; count of bases not matched to a gene: 7. The germline gives CDR1 SGHRS, CDR2 YFSETQ. The CDR3 loop is CASSPRLADHEQYF. Written as DNA, the CDR3 is TGCGCCAGCAGCCCACGACTAGCGGACCACGAGCAGTACTTC.

This chain uses TRBV10-3 with TRBJ2-2, with 9 bases identical to TRBD1. J gave up 8 bases and V 7 bases, and 11 bases lay outside the gene matches. CDR3 length: 15 residues. In germline, CDR1 is ENHRY, CDR2 SYGVKD. The DNA of the CDR3 is TGTGCCATCACCGAAAGAACCGGGACAGGGGGGGAGCTGTTTTTT. Translated: CAITERTGTGGELFF.

Concerning this clonotype: A read error may be the cause here, since a much bigger clone is one base away. This chain connects TRBV10-3 to TRBJ2-7; unclear D gene. V was shortened by 5 bases and J by 5 bases, with 19 bases between the two germline ends. The CDR3 runs to 15 residues. Germline CDR1 is ENHRY and CDR2 is SYGVKD. CDR3 DNA: TGTGCCATCAGTCTTCAAGCCGGGCAGAGCCACGAGCAGTACTTC. This translates into CAISLQAGQSHEQYF.

This clonotype has more than one count but fewer than ten. The chain links TRBV7-9 to TRBJ2-2, with D tentatively TRBD2 (6 bases). The germline gives CDR1 SEHNR, CDR2 FQNEAQ (reference sequence). The length of the CDR3 is 15 residues. With 1 base removed from V and 6 bases from J, the gap between germline ends came to 12 bases. CDR3 protein: CASSLGGGKAGELFF. The CDR3 bases are TGTGCCAGCAGCTTAGGCGGCGGGAAGGCCGGGGAGCTGTTTTTT.

The rearrangement joins TRBV12-3 or TRBV12-4 to TRBJ2-5, with 8 bases fitting TRBD2. The CDR3 totals 17 residues. With 6 bases clipped from V and 4 bases from J, the junction kept 16 bases outside the gene matches. The CDR3 DNA follows: TGTGCCAGCAGCGGTTATGGGCAAGCGGGAGTCACAGAGACCCAGTACTTC. This sequence encodes CASSGYGQAGVTETQYF.

The gene calls are TRBV7-9 and TRBJ2-7, with D possibly TRBD2 on 5 matching bases. The germline gives CDR1 SEHNR, CDR2 FQNEAQ (reference sequence). The CDR3 has 13 residues. The ends were cut back, 6 bases at V and 0 bases at J, with 9 bases in the middle. The CDR3 DNA follows: TGTGCCAGCAGACTCGGGGACTCCTACGAGCAGTACTTC. It specifies CASRLGDSYEQYF.

This clonotype occurred a few times. This chain uses TRBV4-1 with TRBJ1-1; D gene unclear. This CDR3 is 15 amino acids long. Germline CDR1 reads MGHRA; CDR2 reads YSYEKL. V gave up 4 bases and J gave up 3 bases, with 15 bases separating them. The CDR3 DNA sequence: TGCGCCAGCAGCCCCCCCCGGGCAGGATACACTGAAGCTTTCTTT. It translates to CASSPPRAGYTEAFF.

To note about this clonotype: A read error may be the cause here, since a much bigger clone is one base away. The chain employs TRBV20-1 and TRBJ1-2; D remains unclear. The CDR3 consists of 12 residues. The V and J ends lost 3 bases and 6 bases respectively, with 11 bases between them. Germline values: CDR1 DFQATT, CDR2 SNEGSKA (reference sequence). The CDR3 bases are TGCAGTGCTAGTCCTGGGAGGCATGGCTACACCTTC. Its protein is CSASPGRHGYTF.

This clonotype came up many times. The chain has TRBV2 and TRBJ1-5, with D perhaps matching TRBD1 (5 bases). Germline CDR1 and CDR2: SNHLY and FYNNEI. CDR3 length: 16 amino acids. V lost 1 base to trimming and J lost 0 bases, with 10 bases between them. CDR3 bases: TGTGCCAGCAGTGAAGGGGGACGGATTAGCAATCAGCCCCAGCATTTT. Its protein is CASSEGGRISNQPQHF.

The chain employs TRBV7-9 and TRBJ1-1, with TRBD1 as a possible D gene (5 bases). Germline CDR1 SEHNR, CDR2 FQNEAQ (reference sequence). V lost 5 bases and J 1 base, leaving 17 bases between the germline ends. The CDR3 loop spans 16 amino acids. CDR3 in amino acids: CASSPPGAGWNTEAFF. The CDR3, as DNA: TGTGCCAGCAGCCCCCCTGGGGCAGGGTGGAACACTGAAGCTTTCTTT.

V gene TRBV9 combines with J gene TRBJ1-3; D call uncertain. There are 15 residues in the CDR3. The V and J ends lost 4 bases and 5 bases respectively, with 16 bases between them. CDR1 and CDR2 (germline): SGDLS, YYNGEE. The DNA of the CDR3 is TGTGCCAGCAGCCAAGTTGGGGATCGGCGAAACACCATATATTTT. Translation gives CASSQVGDRRNTIYF.

In nucleotides, the CDR3 is TGCAGCGTTGCAGAAGGGAGCGGGGGCGTGAACACTGAAGCTTTCTTT. Its protein is CSVAEGSGGVNTEAFF. This chain links TRBV29-1 with TRBJ1-1; TRBD1 is a possible D gene (6 bases). From germline, CDR1 is SQVTM and CDR2 ANQGSEA. This CDR3 has 16 residues. V was cut by 4 bases and J by 0 bases, with 18 bases left in between.

This clonotype was picked up many times. The V gene is TRBV19, the J gene TRBJ1-1, with TRBD1 matching over 8 bases. Germline V CDR1 and CDR2: LNHDA, SQIVND (reference sequence). V lost 2 bases to trimming and J lost 5 bases; unmatched junction nucleotides: 7. The CDR3 totals 15 residues. The CDR3 is CASSIIGQGGTEAFF. As DNA, the CDR3 is TGTGCCAGTAGTATAATCGGACAGGGTGGGACTGAAGCTTTCTTT.